There are many counts of the clone carrying this T cell receptor beta chain. The sample belongs to a study of T-cell reconstitution after alpha-beta-depleted transplantation in children. Unique molecular identifiers were incorporated during preparation of the TCRbeta library. TCRdb independently ran MiXCR on the PCR reads; one entry per CDR3 protein. This sample has about 370,000 distinct CDR3 sequences, with just over 20% found just once. The sequenced sample was PBMCs from the stem cell graft donor, obtained from the stem cell graft. This receptor was identified in a human donor who donated a stem cell graft to a child with acute myeloid leukemia.

The CDR3 is CASRLAGSETQYF. The CDR3 DNA is TGTGCCAGCAGATTAGCGGGATCTGAGACCCAGTACTTC. The chain is built from TRBV6-5 and TRBJ2-5, with 8 bases identical to TRBD2. The CDR3 spans 13 residues. After removal of 6 bases from V and 5 bases from J, the junction contained 5 bases not matched to a gene. Germline V CDR1 and CDR2: MNHEY, SVGAGI.